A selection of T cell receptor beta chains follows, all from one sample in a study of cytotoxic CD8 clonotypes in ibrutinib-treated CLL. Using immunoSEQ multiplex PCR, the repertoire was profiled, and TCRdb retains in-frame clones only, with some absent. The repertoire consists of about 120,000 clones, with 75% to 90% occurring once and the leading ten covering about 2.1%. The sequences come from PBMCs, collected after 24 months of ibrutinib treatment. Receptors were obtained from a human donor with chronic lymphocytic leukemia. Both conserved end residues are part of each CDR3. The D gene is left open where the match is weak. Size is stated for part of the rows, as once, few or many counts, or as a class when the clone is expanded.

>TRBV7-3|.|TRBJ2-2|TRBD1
TGTGCCAGCAGCCCGGACAGGGGGCGACCCGGGGAGCTGTTTTTT
CASSPDRGRPGELFF
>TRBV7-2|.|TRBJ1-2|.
TGTGCAATTATAGGATCTGGCTACACCTTC
CAIIGSGYTF
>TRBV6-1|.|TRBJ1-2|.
TGTGCCAGCAGTGAAACCCAGGGGAACTATGGCTACACCTTC
CASSETQGNYGYTF
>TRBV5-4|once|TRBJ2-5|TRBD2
TGTGCCAGCAGCTTGAGGCTAGCGGGGTTTCAAGAGACCCAGTACTTC
CASSLRLAGFQETQYF
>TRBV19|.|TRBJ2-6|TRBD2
TGTGCCAGTAGCGGGGGGTCCTCTGGGGCCAACGTCCTGACTTTC
CASSGGSSGANVLTF
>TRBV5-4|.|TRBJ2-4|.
TGTGCCAGCAGCCCTTTGGGGGCGGGGAACATTCAGTACTTC
CASSPLGAGNIQYF
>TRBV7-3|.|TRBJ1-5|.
TGTGCCAGCAGCTTAAACAGGGTCTTACTTGGTCAGCCCCAGCATTTT
CASSLNRVLLGQPQHF
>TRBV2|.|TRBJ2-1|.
TGTGCCAGCAGTGAAAGGCTAACTTCCGGTCGCGATGAGCAGTTCTTC
CASSERLTSGRDEQFF
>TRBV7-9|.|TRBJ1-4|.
TGTGCCAGCAGCTCCCCGGCGGGGCTTACTAATGAAAAACTGTTTTTT
CASSSPAGLTNEKLFF
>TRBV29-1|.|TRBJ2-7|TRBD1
TGCAGCGTGGAAGGGGTGGGGACAGGTACCTACGAGCAGTACTTC
CSVEGVGTGTYEQYF
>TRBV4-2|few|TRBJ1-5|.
TGTGCCAGCAGCCAAGATAGTGGGGGTCCCAATCAGCCCCAGCATTTT
CASSQDSGGPNQPQHF
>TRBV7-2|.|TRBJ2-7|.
TGTGCCAGCCTCCAGACCTACGAGCAGTACTTC
CASLQTYEQYF
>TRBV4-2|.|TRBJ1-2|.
TGTGCCAGCAGCCAAGATCTAAGGATTGGTGGCTACACCTTC
CASSQDLRIGGYTF
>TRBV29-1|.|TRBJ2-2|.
TGCAGCGTTGAAGGGGAGAACACCGGGGAGCTGTTTTTT
CSVEGENTGELFF
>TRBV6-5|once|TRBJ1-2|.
TGTGCCAGCAGCCCTCAGGGTGGATATGGCTACACCTTC
CASSPQGGYGYTF
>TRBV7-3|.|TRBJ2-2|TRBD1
TGTGCCAGCAGCCCCTCGCCGCAAGGCAGGGGGCAAACCGGGGAGCTGTTTTTT
CASSPSPQGRGQTGELFF
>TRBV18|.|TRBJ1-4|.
TGTGCCAGCTCCCGTGGACAGAACAATGAAAAACTGTTTTTT
CASSRGQNNEKLFF
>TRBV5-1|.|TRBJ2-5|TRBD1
TGCGCCAGCAGCTTAGGGACAGGGAGGGAGACCCAGTACTTC
CASSLGTGRETQYF
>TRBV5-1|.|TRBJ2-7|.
TGCGCCAGCAGCTCGGGGACTTTCGTGGGCGAGCAGTACTTC
CASSSGTFVGEQYF
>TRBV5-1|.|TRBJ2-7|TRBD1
TGCGCCAGCAGCCCGGACAGGGCTTACGAGCAGTACTTC
CASSPDRAYEQYF